The 28 T cell receptor beta chains presented below share a single source sample, sequenced in a study of blood T cell repertoires in COVID-19. Here immunoSEQ multiplex PCR was the method, and the copy in TCRdb shows in-frame clones only, minus some. The data contain 200,000 to 250,000 clones, around 83% of them seen just once; the ten biggest clones take up around 2%. Sequenced sample: peripheral blood. Receptors originate from a man aged 30 to 45 who had recovered from COVID-19.

CDR3 region: CASSQLRRTDYNEQFF. CDR3 DNA sequence: TGTGCCAGCAGCCAACTCCGCCGGACAGACTACAATGAGCAGTTCTTC. The rearrangement uses TRBV3-1 (or the pseudogene TRBV3-2) and TRBJ2-1; D possibly corresponds to TRBD1 (6 bases). This CDR3 is 16 amino acids long. V lost 2 bases to trimming and J lost 3 bases, with 14 bases between them. Germline CDR1 LGHDT, CDR2 YNNKEL (reference sequence).

V gene TRBV19 combines with J gene TRBJ2-3; 8 bases map to TRBD2. Germline CDR1 is LNHDA and CDR2 is SQIVND (reference sequence). This CDR3 has 16 amino acids. J lost 2 bases, V lost 9 bases, and 13 bases had no gene match. The CDR3 here is CASAIGTSSLTDTQYF. The DNA of the CDR3 is TGTGCCAGCGCAATCGGGACTAGTAGCCTCACAGATACGCAGTATTTT.

The chain has TRBV12-3 or TRBV12-4 and TRBJ1-2; weak D call: TRBD1 (5 bases). Trimming removed 6 bases from V and 5 bases from J, with 13 bases in between. The CDR3 contains 13 residues. CDR3 sequence reads: CASSQGSEYGYTF. The CDR3 DNA follows: TGTGCCAGCAGCCAGGGTTCAGAATATGGCTACACCTTC.

This chain joins TRBV11-2 and TRBJ2-1; TRBD1 matches at 8 bases. V lost 5 bases and J lost 7; bases outside the gene matches: 10. The CDR3 spans 15 residues. Germline V gives CDR1 SGHAT, CDR2 FQNNGV. DNA for the CDR3: TGTGCCAGCAGCACCAGACAGGGGAGCGGGAATGAGCAGTTCTTC. This sequence encodes CASSTRQGSGNEQFF.

The chain joins TRBV5-6 to TRBJ2-5, with D possibly TRBD2 on 5 matching bases. Trimming cost V 2 bases and J 5 bases, with 13 bases left between them. CDR1 and CDR2 from the germline V gene are SGHDT and YYEEEE. This CDR3 has 14 residues. This CDR3 is CASSLSGKRETQYF. Here the CDR3 DNA reads TGTGCCAGCAGCTTATCGGGGAAGCGGGAGACCCAGTACTTC. Combining the CDR3 with reference TRBV5-6 and TRBJ2-5 gives the whole variable domain DAGVTQSPTHLIKTRGQQVTLRCSPKSGHDTVSWYQQALGQGPQFIFQYYEEEERQRGNFPDRFSGHQFPNYSSELNVNALLLGDSALYLCASSLSGKRETQYFGPGTRLLVL.

The rearrangement joins TRBV5-1 to TRBJ2-5, with TRBD1 matching over 8 bases. J was trimmed by 5 bases and V by 4 bases; bases with no gene match: 7. CDR3 length: 14 residues. CDR1 is SGHRS and CDR2 is YFSETQ in the germline V gene. CDR3 in amino acids: CASSTGQGLETQYF. CDR3 coding DNA: TGCGCCAGCAGCACAGGACAGGGCCTGGAGACCCAGTACTTC.

The CDR3 bases are TGTGCTAGTGCAGGAGGGCGGACTAGCGGGGACACAGATACGCAGTATTTT. It is translated as CASAGGRTSGDTDTQYF. The genes are TRBV12-5 and TRBJ2-3, with 12 bases that match TRBD2. CDR1 LGHNT and CDR2 FRNRAP come from the germline V gene. The CDR3 runs 17 residues. The trim removed 7 bases at V and 2 bases at J, leaving 10 bases unmatched.

The J gene is TRBJ1-2, the V gene TRBV18; 8 bases map to TRBD1. V shed 0 bases and J 7 bases; nucleotides not matched to a gene: 4. The CDR3 runs to 14 residues. CDR1 and CDR2 (germline): KGHSH, LQKENI. CDR3 loop: CASSPPDRVVGYTF. CDR3 DNA sequence: TGTGCCAGCTCACCACCGGACAGGGTAGTTGGCTACACCTTC.

The chain has TRBV5-6 and TRBJ1-2; 8 nucleotides agree with TRBD1. This CDR3 contains 14 residues. Unmatched junction bases numbered 7, after V lost 2 bases and J lost 7 bases. Germline loops: CDR1 SGHDT, CDR2 YYEEEE. The CDR3 DNA is TGTGCCAGCAGCTTCGCCAGGGGGCGTTTTGGCTACACCTTC. Its protein product is CASSFARGRFGYTF.

The chain employs TRBV10-3 and TRBJ1-2, with D possibly matching TRBD1 (5 bases). Trimming shortened V by 8 bases and J by 2 bases, and 12 bases separated the two germline ends. The CDR3 is 13 residues long. CDR1 is ENHRY, CDR2 SYGVKD, per germline. Here the CDR3 reads CAIATSGNYGYTF. The DNA of the CDR3 is TGTGCCATCGCCACCTCAGGGAACTATGGCTACACCTTC.

This chain links TRBV5-1 with TRBJ1-1, with D maybe TRBD1 (6 bases). V was clipped by 4 bases and J by 1 base, with 17 bases between them. Germline V CDR1 and CDR2: SGHRS, YFSETQ. This CDR3 is built from 16 residues. CDR3 sequence reads: CASSPSSGTRNTEAFF. CDR3 nucleotides: TGCGCCAGCAGCCCATCTTCCGGGACAAGGAACACTGAAGCTTTCTTT.

The chain uses TRBV2 and TRBJ1-5; D not certain. V lost 2 bases, J lost 5 bases, and 10 bases lay in between. The CDR3 spans 14 residues. Germline V gives CDR1 SNHLY, CDR2 FYNNEI. CDR3 DNA: TGTGCCAGCAGTGAATTCACCGGAGATCAGCCCCAGCATTTT. Its translation is CASSEFTGDQPQHF.

The CDR3 loop is CASSPAQGARNEQYF. The CDR3 nucleotides read TGTGCCAGCTCACCGGCCCAGGGGGCGCGGAACGAGCAGTACTTC. The gene calls are TRBV18 and TRBJ2-7; 8 bases fit TRBD1. The CDR3 has 15 amino acids. CDR1 is KGHSH and CDR2 is LQKENI in the germline V gene. J gave up 5 bases and V 3 bases, and 9 bases lay outside the gene matches.

Concerning this clone itself: This sample also contains other DNA sequences that code for the same CDR3. The V gene is TRBV18, the J gene TRBJ2-1, with a possible D match to TRBD2 (5 bases). The CDR3 loop spans 12 amino acids. With 3 bases removed from V and 7 bases from J, the gap between germline ends came to 7 bases. Germline lookup yields CDR1 KGHSH and CDR2 LQKENI. Here the CDR3 DNA reads TGTGCCAGCTCACCGAGGGTGAATGAGCAGTTCTTC. Encoded protein: CASSPRVNEQFF. Combining the CDR3 with reference TRBV18 and TRBJ2-1 gives the whole variable domain NAGVMQNPRHLVRRRGQEARLRCSPMKGHSHVYWYRQLPEEGLKFMVYLQKENIIDESGMPKERFSAEFPKEGPSILRIQQVVRGDSAAYFCASSPRVNEQFFGPGTRLTVL.

The J gene is TRBJ2-7, the V gene TRBV5-1; D may be TRBD1 (5 bases). Per the germline V gene, CDR1 is SGHRS and CDR2 is YFSETQ. The V gene lost 0 bases and the J gene lost 7 bases, with 11 bases spanning the gap. CDR3 size: 13 residues. The CDR3 reads CASSLEQVGEQYF. CDR3 coding DNA: TGCGCCAGCAGCTTGGAACAGGTTGGAGAGCAGTACTTC.

The rearrangement links TRBV6-1 to TRBJ2-5; 8 bases are a match to TRBD2. Trimming removed 3 bases from V and 1 base from J; junction bases left unmatched: 7. The CDR3 totals 16 residues. Germline values: CDR1 MNHNS, CDR2 SASEGT. CDR3 sequence (DNA): TGTGCCAGCAGTGAGGGAGCGGGGGTCCTCCAAGAGACCCAGTACTTC. It yields the protein CASSEGAGVLQETQYF.

The J gene is TRBJ2-1, the V gene TRBV3-1 (or the pseudogene TRBV3-2); D is undetermined. Looked up from germline, CDR1 is LGHDT and CDR2 is YNNKEL (reference sequence). The CDR3 covers 14 residues. Trimming took off 4 bases at V and 1 base at J, with 8 bases between the two ends. CDR3 sequence reads: CASSLAGSYNEQFF. DNA of the CDR3: TGTGCCAGCAGCCTGGCTGGTTCCTACAATGAGCAGTTCTTC.

The rearrangement joins TRBV2 to TRBJ1-2; no reliable D call. With 6 bases removed from V and 5 bases from J, the gap between germline ends came to 16 bases. The CDR3 is 14 amino acids. Germline values: CDR1 SNHLY, CDR2 FYNNEI. CDR3 sequence (DNA): TGTGCCAGCAGCCCAACCCCCGGCGGGTATGGCTACACCTTC. Translating it yields CASSPTPGGYGYTF.

The chain combines TRBV6-5 with TRBJ2-7; 7 bases align to TRBD1. The CDR3 extends over 15 amino acids. Germline loops: CDR1 MNHEY, CDR2 SVGAGI. The V gene end was trimmed by 0 bases and the J gene end by 3 bases; junction bases not matched to a gene: 5. As DNA, the CDR3 is TGTGCCAGCAGTTACTCGGACAGGACGAACTACGAGCAGTACGTC. Amino acids: CASSYSDRTNYEQYV.

The rearrangement links TRBV5-1 to TRBJ2-1, with 16 positions matching TRBD2. Germline CDR1 and CDR2: SGHRS and YFSETQ. V dropped 10 bases and J dropped 0; count of bases not matched to a gene: 4. The CDR3 extends over 16 amino acids. The CDR3 protein is CAPGLAGGSSYNEQFF. CDR3 nucleotides: TGCGCCCCGGGACTAGCGGGGGGGAGCTCCTACAATGAGCAGTTCTTC. Based on the CDR3 plus reference TRBV5-1 and TRBJ2-1, the full variable domain is KAGVTQTPRYLIKTRGQQVTLSCSPISGHRSVSWYQQTPGQGLQFLFEYFSETQRNKGNFPGRFSGRQFSNSRSEMNVSTLELGDSALYLCAPGLAGGSSYNEQFFGPGTRLTVL.

The gene calls are TRBV18 and TRBJ1-1; possibly TRBD1 for D (6 bases). Trimming removed 5 bases at V and 1 base at J, with 11 bases between. Germline CDR1 is KGHSH and CDR2 is LQKENI. The CDR3 length is 14 residues. CDR3 loop: CASSTGTQNTEAFF. The CDR3 coding sequence is TGTGCCAGCTCAACCGGGACACAGAACACTGAAGCTTTCTTT.

The CDR3, as DNA: TGTGCCAGCAGCCCAAGGGACAGGGGGCAGGATGGCTACACCTTC. Translating it yields CASSPRDRGQDGYTF. The chain uses TRBV7-6 and TRBJ1-2; 12 bases map to TRBD1. The CDR3 is 15 amino acids. Looked up from germline, CDR1 is SGHVS and CDR2 is FNYEAQ. V was clipped by 5 bases and J by 6 bases; unmatched bases: 7.

CDR3 coding DNA: TGTGCCAGCAGCTCTTGGGTGGGAGGTCTACGTCGGGAAAAACTGTTTTTT. Encoded protein: CASSSWVGGLRREKLFF. The genes are TRBV11-2 and TRBJ1-4; no definite D call. Germline assignment: CDR1 SGHAT and CDR2 FQNNGV. The CDR3 spans 17 residues. The V end was cut by 4 bases, the J end by 8 bases, with 23 bases between.

The chain uses TRBV10-3 and TRBJ1-3, with 8 bases matching TRBD1. Trimming removed 10 bases from V and 3 bases from J; junction bases left unmatched: 5. Per germline, CDR1 ENHRY and CDR2 SYGVKD. The CDR3 has 13 amino acids. This CDR3 is CATGTGGGNTIYF. The CDR3 region has the DNA TGTGCCACCGGGACAGGCGGTGGAAACACCATATATTTT.

The DNA of the CDR3 is TGTGCCAGCAGCCGGAGGGAAGAGACCCAGTACTTC. Translated, it gives CASSRREETQYF. The V gene is TRBV7-8, the J gene TRBJ2-5, with D possibly matching TRBD2 (6 bases). The CDR3 is 12 amino acids. From germline, CDR1 is SGHVS and CDR2 FQNEAQ. V lost 5 bases and J 3 bases, leaving 7 bases between the germline ends. Looking up the rest from reference TRBV7-8 and TRBJ2-5 gives the full variable domain: GAGVSQSPRYKVAKRGQDVALRCDPISGHVSLFWYQQALGQGPEFLTYFQNEAQLDKSGLPSDRFFAERPEGSVSTLKIQRTQQEDSAVYLCASSRREETQYFGPGTRLLVL.

This clone was seen just once. The chain carries TRBV3-1 (or the pseudogene TRBV3-2) and TRBJ1-4; D not certain. Germline V lookup: CDR1 LGHDT, CDR2 YNNKEL (reference sequence). Trimming took 2 bases from V and 7 from J, leaving 11 bases between them. This CDR3 is built from 14 residues. This chain's CDR3 is CASSQPAHGEKLFF. The CDR3 bases are TGTGCCAGCAGCCAACCAGCGCATGGTGAAAAACTGTTTTTT.

The rearrangement links TRBV9 to TRBJ2-6; TRBD1 is a possible D gene (5 bases). Germline V gives CDR1 SGDLS, CDR2 YYNGEE. CDR3 length equals 16 residues. Trimming stripped 2 bases from V and 2 bases from J, with 11 bases between. The CDR3, as DNA: TGTGCCAGCAGCGTTCAGGGTTTAACTGGGGCCAACGTCCTGACTTTC. Protein: CASSVQGLTGANVLTF.

This sequence joins TRBV29-1 and TRBJ1-1; possible D gene TRBD1, 5 bases. Deletions cut 7 bases from V and 1 base from J, with 13 bases between. Germline CDR1 is SQVTM and CDR2 is ANQGSEA. There are 13 residues in the CDR3. The CDR3 loop is CSGKIQANTEAFF. The CDR3, as DNA: TGCAGCGGCAAGATACAGGCGAACACTGAAGCTTTCTTT.